Each of the 14 T cell receptor beta chains below was sequenced from the same sample in a study of cytomegalovirus exposure and HLA in healthy donors. The PCR employed 60 Vbeta primers together with 13 Jbeta primers. This table comes from immunoSEQ multiplex PCR, and its TCRdb copy is limited to in-frame clones, with some not included. The table includes around 160,000 clones, roughly 80% detected once. The sample consisted of PBMCs. The receptors derive from a woman aged 40 to 49 in good health and CMV-seropositive.

The gene calls are TRBV18 and TRBJ1-1, with D unclear. This CDR3 is built from 14 residues. The germline V gene encodes CDR1 KGHSH and CDR2 LQKENI. Trimming shortened V by 2 bases and J by 4 bases, and 11 bases separated the two germline ends. CDR3 bases: TGTGCCAGCTCACCAAAGGAGGTAGGCACTGAAGCTTTCTTT. It yields the protein CASSPKEVGTEAFF.

The chain combines TRBV6-5 with TRBJ1-2; 8 positions match TRBD1. Unmatched junction bases numbered 1, after V lost 2 bases and J lost 2 bases. CDR3 length: 14 amino acids. The germline CDR1 and CDR2 sequences are MNHEY and SVGAGI. The CDR3 region has the DNA TGTGCCAGCAGTTACCGGACAGGGAACTATGGCTACACCTTC. This translates into CASSYRTGNYGYTF.

The V gene is TRBV5-3, the J gene TRBJ1-1, with a weak D call TRBD1 (6 bases). TRBV5-3 carries the ORF label, with uncertain function. The CDR3 sequence is 17 residues long. Trimming cost V 5 bases and J 1 base, with 21 bases left between them. This CDR3 is CARSYLGGGLRNTEAFF. The CDR3, as DNA: TGTGCCAGAAGTTACCTAGGGGGGGGCCTAAGGAACACTGAAGCTTTCTTT.

This chain uses TRBV25-1 with TRBJ2-4, with D maybe TRBD2 (7 bases). CDR3 length: 13 residues. Germline values: CDR1 MGHDK, CDR2 SYGVNS. Trimming shortened V by 7 bases and J by 9 bases, and 16 bases separated the two germline ends. This CDR3 reads CASTLGGGGIQYF. The CDR3 coding sequence is TGTGCCAGCACTCTAGGGGGGGGTGGCATTCAGTACTTC.

This clone appeared once. The V gene is TRBV6-5, the J gene TRBJ1-1; tentative D call: TRBD1 (6 bases). The germline V gene encodes CDR1 MNHEY and CDR2 SVGAGI. Trimming removed 8 bases at V and 2 bases at J, with 9 bases between. This CDR3 is built from 12 residues. CDR3 in amino acids: CASGDINTEAFF. The CDR3 DNA is TGTGCCAGCGGGGACATTAACACTGAAGCTTTCTTT.

The V call is TRBV19, the J call TRBJ1-5; D is uncertain. V was shortened by 8 bases and J by 0 bases, with 5 bases between the two germline ends. The CDR3 runs to 12 residues. Germline V gene lookup returns CDR1 LNHDA and CDR2 SQIVND (reference sequence). The CDR3 DNA is TGTGCCAGTGCCTATAGCAATCAGCCCCAGCATTTT. It is translated as CASAYSNQPQHF.

V is TRBV6-1 and J is TRBJ1-4; 7 nucleotides match TRBD1. The CDR3 sequence is 15 residues long. Germline lookup yields CDR1 MNHNS and CDR2 SASEGT. Trimming at V came to 1 base and at J to 8 bases, leaving 7 bases not matched to a gene. CDR3 region: CASSEGQGRGEKLFF. CDR3 sequence (DNA): TGTGCCAGCAGTGAAGGACAGGGACGGGGAGAAAAACTGTTTTTT.

The chain couples TRBV16 to TRBJ2-6; D is ambiguous. V was trimmed by 4 bases and J by 2 bases, leaving 9 bases between them. This CDR3 has 15 residues. Germline assignment: CDR1 KGHSY and CDR2 FQNENV. The DNA of the CDR3 is TGTGCCAGCAGCCCCTTGGGCCCTGGGGCCAACGTCCTGACTTTC. Protein product: CASSPLGPGANVLTF.

The genes are TRBV5-4 and TRBJ1-6; TRBD1 might be the D (6 bases). V lost 4 bases, J lost 9 bases, and 20 bases lay in between. Germline loops: CDR1 SGHNT, CDR2 YYREEE (reference sequence). CDR3 length: 16 amino acids. CDR3 residues: CASSTGGGPATSPLHF. The CDR3 nucleotides read TGTGCCAGCAGCACCGGCGGGGGCCCTGCTACTTCACCCCTCCACTTT.

CDR3 sequence: CASSPGPGVSGNTIYF. The CDR3 coding sequence is TGTGCCAGCAGCCCGGGACCAGGGGTCTCTGGAAACACCATATATTTT. The chain combines TRBV11-2 with TRBJ1-3, with a weak D call TRBD1 (6 bases). The CDR3 loop spans 16 amino acids. Germline CDR1 is SGHAT and CDR2 is FQNNGV. Trimming stripped 5 bases from V and 0 bases from J, with 14 bases between.

V gene TRBV13 combines with J gene TRBJ1-1; the D gene is possibly TRBD1 (5 bases). With 4 bases removed from V and 4 bases from J, the gap between germline ends came to 16 bases. The germline CDR1 and CDR2 sequences are PRHDT and FYEKMQ (reference sequence). The CDR3 spans 15 residues. The CDR3 DNA sequence: TGTGCCAGCAGCTACCGTGGGGGGTCGGTCACTGAAGCTTTCTTT. Its protein is CASSYRGGSVTEAFF.

The V call is TRBV5-1, the J call TRBJ1-4; 7 positions agree with TRBD1. The germline V gene encodes CDR1 SGHRS and CDR2 YFSETQ. The CDR3 contains 15 residues. The ends lost 5 bases at V and 5 bases at J; junction bases unmatched: 9. CDR3 in DNA: TGCGCCAGCAGATCACAAGGGACAGCCAATGAAAAACTGTTTTTT. Its translation: CASRSQGTANEKLFF.

The chain links TRBV5-4 to TRBJ2-3; D is possibly TRBD1 (5 bases). This CDR3 comprises 12 residues. V lost 0 bases and J 8 bases, leaving 7 bases between the germline ends. Germline V lookup: CDR1 SGHNT, CDR2 YYREEE (reference sequence). CDR3: CASSLDRGTQYF. In DNA, the CDR3 is TGTGCCAGCAGCTTGGATAGGGGTACGCAGTATTTT.

The rearrangement uses TRBV19 and TRBJ1-1, with TRBD1 matching 7 bases. Germline CDR1 is LNHDA and CDR2 is SQIVND (reference sequence). The CDR3 sequence is 12 residues long. V gave up 6 bases and J gave up 10 bases; unmatched junction bases: 8. The DNA for the CDR3 is TGTGCCAGTAGCCTTGACAGGGTATCAGCTTTCTTT. Amino acid sequence: CASSLDRVSAFF.